The clone carrying this T cell receptor (beta chain) was seen repeatedly, ten times or more. The antigen remains undetermined. Pregnant or lactating patients were excluded, as were those with uncontrolled infection or other autoimmune disease. Diagnosing involved the use of clinical symptoms, serum thyroxine and TRAb, thyroid ultrasound and orbital computed tomography. The sample is drawn from a study of T cells in Graves' hyperthyroidism and ophthalmopathy. Overall study results and limits: The model predicted ophthalmopathy a median 6.5 months before onset. A model of 13 V-J features distinguished ophthalmopathy from stable hyperthyroidism.

RNA transcripts served as the template for amplifying TCR beta CDR3 regions. In the first-round RT-PCR of the TCR CDR3, the HTBI primer set was used. MiXCR, run by TCRdb on the multiplex PCR reads, gives a single entry per CDR3 protein. The top ten hold under 20% of the sample, which has 550,000 to 600,000 distinct CDR3 sequences, 46% seen once. In germline, CDR1 is SGHTA, CDR2 FQGTGA. This CDR3 contains 13 residues. The V and J ends lost 3 bases and 0 bases respectively, with 5 bases between them. The TCR comes from an adult woman with Graves' disease, either hyperthyroidism or ophthalmopathy (not recorded which). This chain joins TRBV7-3 and TRBJ1-1, with no clear D. The sample comprised peripheral blood or thyroid tissue (not recorded which). The CDR3 DNA reads TGTGCCAGCAGCTTTTCAGTGAACACTGAAGCTTTCTTT. Translation gives CASSFSVNTEAFF. Together with reference TRBV7-3 and TRBJ1-1, the CDR3 gives the full variable domain: GAGVSQTPSNKVTEKGKYVELRCDPISGHTALYWYRQSLGQGPEFLIYFQGTGAADDSGLPNDRFFAVRPEGSVSTLKIQRTERGDSAVYLCASSFSVNTEAFFGQGTRLTVV.